These 14 T cell receptor beta chains originate from one sample sequenced in a study of beta chain features in type 1 diabetes. Study findings and constraints: For Type 1 diabetes patients, all four CD4+ subsets carried TCRB CDR3s that were moderately but significantly shorter.

The antigens for these receptors are not known. Since all of the isolated RNA was reverse transcribed, expressed TCRB transcripts were what got sequenced. The repertoire was sequenced with immunoSEQ multiplex PCR; TCRdb's copy has only in-frame clones and lacks some. The repertoire holds some 290,000 clones, with about 24% as singletons. The sample consisted of naive CD4+ T cells from blood. Source of these receptors: a woman aged 25 to 39 with type 1 diabetes.

V and J are TRBV9 and TRBJ2-5; unclear D gene. The germline CDR1 and CDR2 sequences are SGDLS and YYNGEE. The germline V and J ends were trimmed by 4 bases and 0 bases, with 13 bases remaining between them. CDR3 length: 15 residues. DNA of the CDR3: TGTGCCAGCAGCACCCACCTGCGGAACCAAGAGACCCAGTACTTC. Translated: CASSTHLRNQETQYF.

This clone was observed a few times. The chain joins TRBV4-1 to TRBJ2-1, with 9 positions matching TRBD2. The CDR3 length is 16 residues. The V segment lost 1 base and the J segment 8 bases; nucleotides outside the gene matches: 9. Germline V lookup: CDR1 MGHRA, CDR2 YSYEKL. CDR3 in amino acids: CASSQVLAGNAHEQFF. CDR3 bases: TGCGCCAGCAGCCAAGTTCTAGCGGGAAATGCCCATGAGCAGTTCTTC.

Only a few counts were recorded for this clone. The chain joins TRBV7-9 to TRBJ1-4, with a possible D match to TRBD1 (6 bases). The V gene lost 4 bases and the J gene lost 3 bases, with 12 bases spanning the gap. The CDR3 extends over 15 amino acids. Looked up from germline, CDR1 is SEHNR and CDR2 is FQNEAQ (reference sequence). The CDR3 DNA is TGTGCCAGCAGCTCCTTGGCAGGGGCTAATGAAAAACTGTTTTTT. Translation gives CASSSLAGANEKLFF.

The chain combines TRBV11-1 with TRBJ2-7; D remains unclear. The CDR3 totals 15 residues. Germline CDR1 reads SGHAT; CDR2 reads FQDESV (reference sequence). V lost 4 bases and J 2 bases, leaving 15 bases between the germline ends. As DNA, the CDR3 is TGTGCCAGCAGCTCCGGGTCTCAACGGCCCTACGAGCAGTACTTC. Its translation is CASSSGSQRPYEQYF.

This clone was counted only a few times. The CDR3 region has the DNA TGTGCCTGGACGACATACTACGAGCAGTACTTC. Its protein is CAWTTYYEQYF. V usage is TRBV30 and J usage is TRBJ2-7, with D uncertain. Trimming removed 4 bases at V and 3 bases at J, with 7 bases between. The CDR3 consists of 11 residues. Germline V gene data show CDR1 as GTSNPN and CDR2 as SVGIG (reference sequence).

A few counts support this clone. The chain is built from TRBV19 and TRBJ1-1; D gene unclear. CDR3 length: 13 amino acids. The V gene lost 7 bases and the J gene lost 7 bases, with 16 bases spanning the gap. Germline V gene data show CDR1 as LNHDA and CDR2 as SQIVND (reference sequence). CDR3 in DNA: TGTGCCAGTACCTCTAATTCGGGGATTGAAGCTTTCTTT. Translated, it gives CASTSNSGIEAFF. The full variable domain, in which reference TRBV19 and TRBJ1-1 provide the parts outside the CDR3, is DGGITQSPKYLFRKEGQNVTLSCEQNLNHDAMYWYRQDPGQGLRLIYYSQIVNDFQKGDIAEGYSVSREKKESFPLTVTSAQKNPTAFYLCASTSNSGIEAFFGQGTRLTVV.

This clone was seen more than once but under ten times. The gene calls are TRBV30 and TRBJ1-1; the D gene is possibly TRBD1 (5 bases). The CDR3 has 16 residues. The V end lost 3 bases, the J end lost 1 base, and 18 bases lay between the germline ends. Per the germline V gene, CDR1 is GTSNPN and CDR2 is SVGIG (reference sequence). DNA of the CDR3: TGTGCCTGGAGGGGTTACAGGAACCGAGAGAACACTGAAGCTTTCTTT. This gives the protein CAWRGYRNRENTEAFF. Using reference TRBV30 and TRBJ1-1 for the parts outside the CDR3, the full variable domain is SQTIHQWPATLVQPVGSPLSLECTVEGTSNPNLYWYRQAAGRGLQLLFYSVGIGQISSEVPQNLSASRPQDRQFILSSKKLLLSDSGFYLCAWRGYRNRENTEAFFGQGTRLTVV.

This rearrangement joins TRBV7-3 to TRBJ1-1; 8 nucleotides match TRBD1. Trimming at V came to 5 bases and at J to 3 bases, leaving 5 bases not matched to a gene. CDR1 SGHTA and CDR2 FQGTGA come from the germline V gene. This CDR3 spans 14 amino acids. CDR3 sequence (DNA): TGTGCCAGCAGCCAGACAGGGGTCGACACTGAAGCTTTCTTT. Its translation is CASSQTGVDTEAFF.

V usage is TRBV5-1 and J usage is TRBJ2-7, with 9 bases that match TRBD1. The CDR3 contains 15 residues. Germline loops: CDR1 SGHRS, CDR2 YFSETQ. V lost 3 bases to trimming and J lost 3 bases; unmatched junction nucleotides: 7. The CDR3 protein is CASSSPGTGIYEQYF. CDR3 in DNA: TGCGCCAGCAGCTCACCCGGGACAGGGATCTACGAGCAGTACTTC.

This clone occurred a few times. The chain carries TRBV21-1 and TRBJ2-1; the D call in the table, TRBD2, was not verified against the DNA. TRBV21-1 is annotated as a pseudogene. This CDR3 is built from 20 residues. For the CDR3, the DNA is TGTGCCAGCAGCGTAACAACCGGGACTAGCGGGAGTGTGCTAATCAATGAGCAGTTCTTC. It yields the protein CASSVTTGTSGSVLINEQFF.

The sample holds a few counts of this clone. The chain carries TRBV9 and TRBJ2-7, with 11 bases matching TRBD1. This CDR3 has 14 amino acids. CDR1 and CDR2 (germline): SGDLS, YYNGEE. V gave up 4 bases and J gave up 5 bases; unmatched junction bases: 5. For the CDR3, the DNA is TGTGCCAGCAGCCCGGGACAGGGGGTCAACGAGCAGTACTTC. Translating gives CASSPGQGVNEQYF. The full variable domain, completed using reference TRBV9 and TRBJ2-7, is DSGVTQTPKHLITATGQRVTLRCSPRSGDLSVYWYQQSLDQGLQFLIQYYNGEERAKGNILERFSAQQFPDLHSELNLSSLELGDSALYFCASSPGQGVNEQYFGPGTRLTVT.

This chain links TRBV9 with TRBJ2-2; 8 bases match TRBD1. CDR3 size: 16 residues. CDR1 and CDR2 (germline): SGDLS, YYNGEE. With V trimmed by 3 bases and J by 1 base, 5 bases remained unmatched. This chain's CDR3 is CASSAYGQGNTGELFF. The CDR3 DNA is TGTGCCAGCAGCGCTTACGGACAGGGGAACACCGGGGAGCTGTTTTTT.

The V call is TRBV10-3, the J call TRBJ2-1; D is undetermined. V lost 6 bases, J lost 6 bases, and 6 bases lay in between. CDR1 and CDR2 (germline): ENHRY, SYGVKD. The CDR3 extends over 11 amino acids. In DNA form, the CDR3 reads TGTGCCATCAGGTCGTCCAATGAGCAGTTCTTC. It is translated as CAIRSSNEQFF.

On this clone: This sample includes further DNA sequences coding for the same CDR3. The chain carries TRBV14 and TRBJ1-1; 7 bases match TRBD1. The CDR3 totals 14 residues. V shed 4 bases and J 1 base; nucleotides not matched to a gene: 3. Germline assignment: CDR1 SGHDN and CDR2 FVKESK. Here the CDR3 reads CASSRRTGNTEAFF. In nucleotides, the CDR3 is TGTGCCAGCAGCCGCCGGACAGGGAACACTGAAGCTTTCTTT.